These 3 T cell receptor beta chains were all obtained from the same sample, sequenced in a study of blood T cell repertoires in COVID-19. Clones were read by immunoSEQ multiplex PCR, and TCRdb kept only the in-frame ones, dropping some. There are some 98,000 clones in the sample; 84% occur only once, and approximately 25% lies in the top ten. Sequencing input: peripheral blood. All receptors come from a man between 60 and 75 years old with acute or convalescent COVID-19.

The chain uses TRBV12-3 or TRBV12-4 and TRBJ1-2; unclear D gene. V lost 6 bases and J 5 bases, leaving 13 bases between the germline ends. The CDR3 sequence is 13 residues long. The CDR3 protein is CASRTTWEYGYTF. The CDR3 coding sequence is TGTGCCAGCAGGACGACATGGGAGTATGGCTACACCTTC.

The V call is TRBV7-2, the J call TRBJ1-6, with 8 bases matching TRBD1. CDR3 length: 16 residues. Losses at the gene ends were 1 base for V and 8 bases for J; bases not matched to a gene: 7. Germline V gives CDR1 SGHTA, CDR2 FQGNSA. CDR3 DNA: TGTGCCAGCAGCTTAGGTACAGGGGGAGCGTATTCACCCCTCCACTTT. Its protein is CASSLGTGGAYSPLHF.

This chain links TRBV6-6 with TRBJ2-7; TRBD1 might be the D (5 bases). In germline, CDR1 is MNHNY, CDR2 SVGAGI (reference sequence). The CDR3 sequence is 14 residues long. Trimming cost V 0 bases and J 2 bases, with 8 bases left between them. The CDR3 protein is CASSYSTVTYEQYF. CDR3 DNA: TGTGCCAGCAGTTACTCGACAGTCACCTACGAGCAGTACTTC.